This TCR beta chain was found in a study of T cells after yellow fever vaccination. There are many counts of this clonotype. Its antigen is not known. General observations from the study: Primary-vaccination clones mostly resurfaced post-booster (nearly 97% CD4, roughly 87% CD8).

MiXCR, run by TCRdb on the 5' RACE reads, gives a single entry per CDR3 protein. This table has approximately 240,000 distinct CDR3 sequences, approximately 3.8% appearing once. The receptor comes from a man younger than 35 who received the YFV17D yellow fever vaccine. This material consisted of PBMCs, taken 15 days after the yellow fever booster vaccination.

CDR3 residues: CASSIPYTNSPLHF. The CDR3 DNA is TGTGCCAGCAGCATTCCGTATACCAATTCACCCCTCCACTTT. The chain carries TRBV21-1 and TRBJ1-6. TRBV21-1 is a recognized pseudogene. The CDR3 runs to 14 residues.